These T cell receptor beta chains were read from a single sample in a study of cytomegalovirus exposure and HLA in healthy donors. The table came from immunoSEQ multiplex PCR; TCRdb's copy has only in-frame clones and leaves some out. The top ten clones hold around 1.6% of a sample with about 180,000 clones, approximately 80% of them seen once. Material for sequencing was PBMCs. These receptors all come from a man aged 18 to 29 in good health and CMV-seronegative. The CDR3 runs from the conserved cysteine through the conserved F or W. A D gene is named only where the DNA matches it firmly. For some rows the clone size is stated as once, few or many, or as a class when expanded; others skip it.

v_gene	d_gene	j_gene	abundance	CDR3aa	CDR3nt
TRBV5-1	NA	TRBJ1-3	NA	CASSSLTPGNTIYF	TGCGCCAGCAGTTCACTCACTCCTGGAAACACCATATATTTT
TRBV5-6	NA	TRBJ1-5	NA	CASSLLQGVQPQHF	TGTGCCAGCAGCTTACTGCAGGGCGTCCAGCCCCAGCATTTT
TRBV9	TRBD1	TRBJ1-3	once	CASSSEGQGGNTIYF	TGTGCCAGCAGCTCCGAAGGACAGGGGGGAAACACCATATATTTT
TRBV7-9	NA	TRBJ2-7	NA	CASSLGAHEQYF	TGTGCCAGCAGCTTAGGGGCCCACGAGCAGTACTTC
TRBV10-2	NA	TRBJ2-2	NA	CASTEQGNTGELFF	TGCGCCAGCACCGAACAGGGGAACACCGGGGAGCTGTTTTTT
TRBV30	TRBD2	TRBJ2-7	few	CASGLAAYEQYF	TGTGCCTCGGGACTAGCGGCCTACGAGCAGTACTTC
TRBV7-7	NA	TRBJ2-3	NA	CASSSAGLTDTQYF	TGTGCTAGCAGCTCGGCAGGGCTCACAGATACGCAGTATTTT
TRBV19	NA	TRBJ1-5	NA	CATSSITQGLSNQPQHF	TGTGCCACCTCATCAATCACACAGGGATTGAGCAATCAGCCCCAGCATTTT
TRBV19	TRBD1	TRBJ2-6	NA	CASRVGQGKASGANVLTF	TGTGCCAGTAGGGTGGGACAGGGGAAGGCGTCTGGGGCCAACGTCCTGACTTTC
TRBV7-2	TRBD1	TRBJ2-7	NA	CASSVSSFQGVYEQYF	TGTGCCAGCAGCGTAAGCTCGTTTCAGGGGGTATACGAGCAGTACTTC
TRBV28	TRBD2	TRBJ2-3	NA	CASSSPPGGSTDTQYF	TGTGCCAGCAGTTCCCCCCCGGGGGGGTCCACAGATACGCAGTATTTT
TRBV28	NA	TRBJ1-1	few	CASRIQEQTNTEAFF	TGTGCCAGCAGGATCCAGGAACAGACGAACACTGAAGCTTTCTTT
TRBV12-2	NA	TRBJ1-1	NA	CASRPTHENTEAFF	TGTGCAAGTCGCCCTACCCACGAGAACACTGAAGCTTTCTTT
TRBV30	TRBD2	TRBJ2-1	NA	CAWSLAGVINEQFF	TGTGCCTGGAGTTTGGCGGGAGTCATAAATGAGCAGTTCTTC
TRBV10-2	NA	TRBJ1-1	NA	CASSESSGCRAFF	TGCGCCAGCAGTGAGTCGTCAGGTTGCAGGGCTTTCTTT
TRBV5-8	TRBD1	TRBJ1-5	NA	CASSGGDRENQPQHF	TGTGCCAGCAGCGGGGGGGACAGGGAAAATCAGCCCCAGCATTTT
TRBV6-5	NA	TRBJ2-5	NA	CASSPWTSKAETQYF	TGTGCCAGCAGTCCCTGGACATCCAAGGCGGAGACCCAGTACTTC
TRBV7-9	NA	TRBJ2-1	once	CASSPPEDYNEQFF	TGTGCCAGCAGCCCCCCCGAGGATTACAATGAGCAGTTCTTC
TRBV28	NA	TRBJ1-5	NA	CASSSGYGNQPQHF	TGTGCCAGCAGTTCAGGGTATGGCAATCAGCCCCAGCATTTT
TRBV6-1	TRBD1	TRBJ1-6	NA	CASRRDRDPALPLHF	TGTGCCAGCAGGAGGGACAGGGATCCAGCTTTACCCCTCCACTTT
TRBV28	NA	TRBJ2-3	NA	CASKDSSTDTQYF	TGTGCCAGCAAGGACAGCTCGACGGATACGCAGTATTTT
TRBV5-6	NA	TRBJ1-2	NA	CASSLKGARGYTF	TGTGCCAGCAGCTTGAAAGGGGCGCGCGGCTACACCTTC